This T cell receptor (beta chain) was captured by sequencing in a study of pediatric ulcerative colitis (dated by TCRdb to the late 2010s). Concerning the study at large: Seven ulcerative colitis patients had pancolitis and two had left-sided colitis, with histology consistent with ulcerative colitis in all. Nine newly diagnosed, treatment-naive pediatric ulcerative colitis patients and four non-IBD control children each provided paired blood and rectal samples. By Pediatric Ulcerative Colitis Activity Index, mild disease was classified in a couple of patients, moderate disease in four and acute severe colitis in three.

A note on this clone: The antigen it recognizes is unknown. No base-level quality is on record; no much larger clone is a single base apart.

Paper-wide results and their limitations: Blood-derived T cells may have been included in the rectal pinch biopsies, particularly in patients with overt colitis. The healthy control group was small, consisting of only four individuals. For technical reasons, the blood samples of a couple of patients yielded substantially fewer templates, so those samples were excluded from the blood-rectal overlap analysis. A couple of rectal CDR3 clonotypes were found in every ulcerative colitis patient but in no control. Repertoires were derived from total lymphocyte DNA, so rare subsets such as regulatory T cells may have patterns not reflected. Features of the rectal repertoire distinguished controls, mild-moderate colitis patients and acute severe colitis patients, and in acute severe colitis, rectal diversity was reduced because of clonal expansions. Clonal overlap between a subject's own blood and rectum was significantly greater in ulcerative colitis patients than in controls, which suggests more T cell trafficking to inflamed tissue.

One to two pinch biopsies were taken from the rectum for research during colonoscopy. No immunosuppressive medication had been given to the ulcerative colitis patients before the diagnostic colonoscopy. Rectal biopsies were digested with proteinase K before DNA isolation. The Wizard kit (Promega) was used to extract genomic DNA from the blood and intestinal samples. Through the immunoSEQ TRB Survey service, multiplex V and J primers were used to amplify rearranged CDR3 beta regions from genomic DNA. To keep sequencing depth equal across samples, survey-level depth of up to 500,000 reads per sample was applied. Libraries were purified and pooled, and sequencing was performed on Illumina technology. In the authors' own workflow: Productive clonality, sample overlap, pairwise scatters, CDR3 beta length, V/D/J gene usage and productiveness were assessed with immunoSEQ online tools. Alongside Shannon and Simpson indices, calculated diversity was computed as the number of unique rearrangements divided by total templates, multiplied by 100. Principal component analysis was performed on Z-score normalized data with the R prcomp function and the ggbiplot package. Blood-rectal clonal overlap within each subject was quantified with Morisita's index. TCRdb holds this immuneACCESS table with in-frame rearrangements only. Some clones are missing; in checked studies, unresolved V genes explain under half, and the rest has no known cause. Clonal size and the V and J genes are those of that table, whereas D and trimming came from the DNA. This sample has some 43,000 clones in its table, and 78% of those were observed once. The ten largest clonotypes hold around 3.5% of the sample.

Counted from cysteine to phenylalanine, this CDR3 has 15 amino acids. CDR3 DNA is the only sequence kept; it has 45 bases, read in frame from the first base. The germline V gene encodes CDR1 KGHSH and CDR2 LQKENI. The germline V and J ends show losses of 3 bases and 5 bases respectively, and no gene match explains 8 bases of the junction. The sequence was obtained from a girl aged 5-17 years with moderate ulcerative colitis. The rearranged chain carries TRBV18 and TRBJ2-7; TRBD2 agrees with 9 junctional bases. Input material: gut tissue. The nucleotide sequence reads TGTGCCAGCTCACCCGGCGCGGGAGGGCCGCACGAGCAGTACTTC. Its translation is CASSPGAGGPHEQYF.